These 5 T cell receptor beta chains were sequenced from one sample in a study of spatial heterogeneity in lung cancer. Study observations and caveats: Higher tumor mutation counts went along with higher counts of expanded intratumoral alpha and beta TCRs.

TCRdb recomputed calls from the 5' RACE reads with MiXCR, one row per CDR3 protein. The profile shows about 11,000 distinct CDR3 sequences, 5% to 6.5% of them singletons. Time point specified: sample taken at primary tumor resection. These receptors have no known antigen. Material: lung tumor tissue, obtained at surgery. The receptors originated from a male donor with early-stage non-small cell lung cancer.

Relative to its sample, this clonotype is medium-sized (0.01 to 0.1%). The rearrangement joins TRBV7-2 to TRBJ1-1; D ambiguous. Germline V gene sequence: CDR1 SGHTA, CDR2 FQGNSA. Between the trimmed V and J ends, which lost 6 bases and 2 bases, there was a span of 13 bases. CDR3 length equals 14 residues. The CDR3 DNA reads as TGTGCCAGCAGAAACTTGAATAGTAACACTGAAGCTTTCTTT. Amino acid sequence: CASRNLNSNTEAFF.

This clonotype occurred many times. The J gene is TRBJ1-2, the V gene TRBV6-5; the match to TRBD1 covers 7 bases. Losses at the gene ends were 4 bases for V and 0 bases for J; bases not matched to a gene: 8. CDR1 is MNHEY and CDR2 is SVGAGI in the germline V gene. The CDR3 loop spans 16 amino acids. The CDR3 nucleotides read TGTGCCAGCAGTTCCGTACCGGGACAGCCTAACTATGGCTACACCTTC. This gives the protein CASSSVPGQPNYGYTF.

This clonotype counts as medium-sized (0.01 to 0.1%). V and J are TRBV7-9 and TRBJ2-2; unclear D gene. This CDR3 contains 14 residues. Germline loops: CDR1 SEHNR, CDR2 FQNEAQ (reference sequence). The V end was cut by 3 bases, the J end by 4 bases, with 9 bases between. In nucleotides, the CDR3 is TGTGCCAGCAGCTTTACCCATCTCACCGGGGAGCTGTTTTTT. Amino acid sequence: CASSFTHLTGELFF. The variable domain in full, completed from reference TRBV7-9 and TRBJ2-2, reads DTGVSQNPRHKITKRGQNVTFRCDPISEHNRLYWYRQTLGQGPEFLTYFQNEAQLEKSRLLSDRFSAERPKGSFSTLEIQRTEQGDSAMYLCASSFTHLTGELFFGEGSRLTVL.

At least ten counts were recorded for this clonotype. V gene TRBV6-5 combines with J gene TRBJ2-3; perhaps D is TRBD1 or TRBD2 (5 bases each). Germline V gene lookup returns CDR1 MNHEY and CDR2 SVGAGI. The CDR3 extends over 14 amino acids. With 2 bases removed from V and 3 bases from J, the gap between germline ends came to 9 bases. CDR3 protein: CASSYGRETDTQYF. CDR3 in DNA: TGTGCCAGCAGTTACGGCAGGGAGACAGATACGCAGTATTTT.

This clonotype came up many times. V usage is TRBV12-3 or TRBV12-4 and J usage is TRBJ1-2, with D unclear. This CDR3 is built from 11 residues. V lost 5 bases to trimming and J lost 5 bases, with 6 bases between them. The CDR3: CASSPGYGYTF. CDR3 DNA: TGTGCCAGCAGTCCCGGATATGGCTACACCTTC.